A single sample is the source of the 8 T cell receptor beta chains below, sequenced in a study of cytomegalovirus exposure and HLA in healthy donors. PCR amplification relied on 60 Vbeta primers (plus 13 Jbeta primers). The assay was immunoSEQ multiplex PCR, and TCRdb's table has in-frame clones only and misses some. The sample contains around 58,000 clones, roughly 70% of which appear only once. Sequencing was done on a sample of PBMCs. The source of these receptors is a man between 40 and 49 years old in good health and CMV-seropositive.

This clone was counted a few times. The chain joins TRBV5-4 to TRBJ2-3; possibly TRBD1 for D (5 bases). This CDR3 is 16 amino acids long. Trimming took 4 bases from V and 2 from J, leaving 17 bases between them. CDR1 is SGHNT and CDR2 is YYREEE in the germline V gene (reference sequence). CDR3 in amino acids: CASSPQGFSDTDTQYF. The CDR3 region has the DNA TGTGCCAGCAGCCCGCAGGGATTCAGCGACACAGATACGCAGTATTTT.

This clone has more than one count but fewer than ten. The CDR3 spells CASSVYTYNEQFF. The CDR3 DNA is TGTGCCAGCAGTGTATACACCTACAATGAGCAGTTCTTC. The rearrangement uses TRBV6-1 and TRBJ2-1; D is undetermined. Germline-derived CDR1 and CDR2 are MNHNS and SASEGT. This CDR3 spans 13 amino acids. The ends were cut back, 4 bases at V and 2 bases at J, with 6 bases in the middle.

The genes are TRBV7-2 and TRBJ2-5; D is possibly TRBD1 (5 bases). Germline V gene lookup returns CDR1 SGHTA and CDR2 FQGNSA. V shed 0 bases and J shed 0 bases, with 11 bases lying between them. The CDR3 has 16 amino acids. Here the CDR3 DNA reads TGTGCCAGCAGCTTAGCGATGGACACGTACCAAGAGACCCAGTACTTC. Translating gives CASSLAMDTYQETQYF.

The V and J genes are TRBV5-8 and TRBJ1-1; tentatively, D is TRBD1 (5 bases). The CDR3 is 13 residues long. CDR1 SGHTS and CDR2 YDEGEE come from the germline V gene. V lost 0 bases, J lost 6 bases, and 9 bases lay in between. The CDR3 reads CASSLEGAAEAFF. As DNA, the CDR3 is TGTGCCAGCAGCTTGGAAGGGGCCGCTGAAGCTTTCTTT. Full variable domain (remainder filled in from reference TRBV5-8 and TRBJ1-1): EAGVTQSPTHLIKTRGQQATLRCSPISGHTSVYWYQQALGLGLQFLLWYDEGEERNRGNFPPRFSGRQFPNYSSELNVNALELEDSALYLCASSLEGAAEAFFGQGTRLTVV.

This clone was seen only once. The chain is built from TRBV27 and TRBJ1-6, with 9 positions matching TRBD1. The CDR3 has 16 amino acids. J was trimmed by 8 bases and V by 1 base; bases with no gene match: 6. Germline lookup yields CDR1 MNHEY and CDR2 SMNVEV (reference sequence). The CDR3 here is CASSLLDRGSHSPLHF. CDR3 bases: TGTGCCAGCAGTTTATTGGACAGGGGCTCGCATTCACCCCTCCACTTT.

This chain joins TRBV5-6 and TRBJ1-1; D is unresolved. Germline V gene data show CDR1 as SGHDT and CDR2 as YYEEEE. The CDR3 has 11 amino acids. Trimming took off 4 bases at V and 1 base at J, with 2 bases between the two ends. CDR3 loop: CASSQNTEAFF. CDR3 DNA: TGTGCCAGCAGCCAGAACACTGAAGCTTTCTTT.

The chain uses TRBV18 and TRBJ2-3; 8 bases line up with TRBD2. The CDR3 covers 15 residues. The J segment lost 1 base and the V segment lost 6 bases, leaving 6 bases of the junction unmatched. Germline V gene data show CDR1 as KGHSH and CDR2 as LQKENI. In nucleotides, the CDR3 is TGTGCCAGCTCCCGACCGGGGGGGGGCACAGATACGCAGTATTTT. Translated: CASSRPGGGTDTQYF.

This clone was seen more than once but under ten times. This chain links TRBV6-1 with TRBJ2-7, with a tentative D call TRBD1 (6 bases). Trimming pared 6 bases from V and 2 bases from J, leaving 17 bases between. This CDR3 spans 15 amino acids. Germline V gives CDR1 MNHNS, CDR2 SASEGT. The CDR3 protein is CASRGTGTPTYEQYF. For the CDR3, the DNA is TGTGCCAGCAGGGGCACCGGGACACCGACCTACGAGCAGTACTTC.